This T cell receptor (beta chain) stems from a study of immune evolution from preneoplasia to lung adenocarcinoma. Germline loops: CDR1 GTSNPN, CDR2 SVGIG (reference sequence). The length of the CDR3 is 14 residues. Trimming took off 0 bases at V and 4 bases at J, with 13 bases between the two ends. General observations from the study: Later-stage lesions appeared to have more T cells, more diversity, less clonality. From normal lung to invasive adenocarcinoma, top clone frequencies appeared to decrease.

About this clone itself: Its target is not known.

Assay used: immunoSEQ multiplex PCR; TCRdb lists only in-frame clones, some missing. There are about 3,700 clones in the sample; 82% occur only once, and about 6.7% lies in the top ten. Histologic diagnosis was independently verified by two lung pathologists. The J gene is TRBJ2-7, the V gene TRBV30, with D perhaps matching TRBD2 (7 bases). The receptor comes from a person aged 65-85 years with invasive lung adenocarcinoma. Material: FFPE invasive lung adenocarcinoma tissue. The CDR3, as DNA: TGTGCCTGGAGTGTACCGGGGGGCGGGTACGAGCAGTACTTC. It specifies CAWSVPGGGYEQYF. The full variable domain, with the rest looked up from reference TRBV30 and TRBJ2-7, is SQTIHQWPATLVQPVGSPLSLECTVEGTSNPNLYWYRQAAGRGLQLLFYSVGIGQISSEVPQNLSASRPQDRQFILSSKKLLLSDSGFYLCAWSVPGGGYEQYFGPGTRLTVT.